A single sample gave rise to the 14 T cell receptor beta chains below, sequenced in a study of blood T cell repertoires in COVID-19 (dated by TCRdb to the early 2020s). To prepare the library, the immunoSEQ multiplex PCR assay was applied. Imported from immuneACCESS, the table was reduced by TCRdb to in-frame sequences with V and J called. These copies leave out some clones; in studies compared against another copy, an unresolved V gene accounts for under half, and the cause of the remainder is not known. For this sample the table gives roughly 180,000 clones, of which roughly nine tenths were detected only once. The ten top clones hold 0.99% of the sample. The sample consisted of peripheral blood. The receptor set was obtained from a man aged 18 to 29 with acute or convalescent COVID-19.

The chain combines TRBV19 with TRBJ1-5; TRBD1 agrees at 10 bases. Germline V gives CDR1 LNHDA, CDR2 SQIVND (reference sequence). This CDR3 has 18 amino acids. With V trimmed by 2 bases and J by 3 bases, 10 bases remained unmatched. This CDR3 is CASSIKGQGTFSNQPQHF. CDR3 coding DNA: TGTGCCAGTAGTATAAAGGGACAGGGGACCTTTTCCAATCAGCCCCAGCATTTT.

The count of this clone is one. The chain links TRBV6-5 to TRBJ2-1; D is undetermined. V was trimmed by 6 bases and J by 3 bases, leaving 6 bases between them. Germline V gives CDR1 MNHEY, CDR2 SVGAGI. This CDR3 is 12 amino acids long. For the CDR3, the DNA is TGTGCCAGCAGCCCGGGCTACAATGAGCAGTTCTTC. Protein: CASSPGYNEQFF.

The chain employs TRBV6-1 and TRBJ2-3, with 8 bases matching TRBD1. Unmatched junction bases numbered 4, after V lost 2 bases and J lost 0 bases. This CDR3 has 16 residues. Germline lookup yields CDR1 MNHNS and CDR2 SASEGT. The CDR3 nucleotides read TGTGCCAGCAGTGAACGGGACAGGTATAGCACAGATACGCAGTATTTT. Protein product: CASSERDRYSTDTQYF.

The V and J genes are TRBV5-8 and TRBJ1-5; D uncertain. The germline V and J ends were trimmed by 0 bases and 0 bases, with 7 bases remaining between them. Germline V gene sequence: CDR1 SGHTS, CDR2 YDEGEE. This CDR3 is 15 amino acids long. The CDR3 bases are TGTGCCAGCAGCTTGGCTATTTATAGCAATCAGCCCCAGCATTTT. As protein: CASSLAIYSNQPQHF.

The chain carries TRBV5-4 and TRBJ1-2; 8 nucleotides line up with TRBD1. Germline-derived CDR1 and CDR2 are SGHNT and YYREEE (reference sequence). The CDR3 runs to 15 residues. With 4 bases clipped from V and 7 bases from J, the junction kept 12 bases outside the gene matches. The CDR3 DNA follows: TGTGCCAGCAGCCCACCGGGACAGGACCTTCTTGGCTACACCTTC. It encodes CASSPPGQDLLGYTF.

The rearrangement links TRBV5-1 to TRBJ1-1; a possible D gene is TRBD1 (5 bases). Germline loops: CDR1 SGHRS, CDR2 YFSETQ. V lost 4 bases and J 4 bases, leaving 14 bases between the germline ends. This CDR3 spans 14 amino acids. In DNA, the CDR3 is TGCGCCAGCAGCACCATTCCAGGGTTCACTGAAGCTTTCTTT. Protein product: CASSTIPGFTEAFF.

The V and J genes are TRBV6-5 and TRBJ1-1, with 9 bases aligning to TRBD1. Unmatched junction bases numbered 7, after V lost 6 bases and J lost 5 bases. Germline V gives CDR1 MNHEY, CDR2 SVGAGI. The CDR3 spans 14 residues. The CDR3 sequence is CASSLDRGGTEAFF. CDR3 bases: TGTGCCAGCAGCTTGGACAGGGGTGGAACTGAAGCTTTCTTT.

The V call is TRBV5-4, the J call TRBJ2-2; D might be TRBD2 (5 bases). In germline, CDR1 is SGHNT, CDR2 YYREEE (reference sequence). The ends were cut back, 0 bases at V and 1 base at J, with 7 bases in the middle. CDR3 length: 15 residues. CDR3 in DNA: TGTGCCAGCAGCTTGGTTCGGGGGAACACCGGGGAGCTGTTTTTT. It encodes CASSLVRGNTGELFF.

The count of this clone is one. The genes are TRBV30 and TRBJ1-2; tentatively, D is TRBD1 (6 bases). The CDR3 is made up of 12 amino acids. Trimming stripped 3 bases from V and 3 bases from J, with 8 bases between. Germline V gene data show CDR1 as GTSNPN and CDR2 as SVGIG (reference sequence). The CDR3 sequence: CAWSPGDYGYTF. The CDR3 DNA reads as TGTGCCTGGAGCCCAGGGGACTATGGCTACACCTTC.

This clone was picked up one time. The chain recombines TRBV7-6 with TRBJ2-2; 7 nucleotides line up with TRBD1. The ends lost 5 bases at V and 0 bases at J; junction bases unmatched: 6. The CDR3 contains 16 residues. Germline loops: CDR1 SGHVS, CDR2 FNYEAQ. The CDR3: CASSGLGGANTGELFF. The CDR3 DNA follows: TGTGCCAGCAGCGGCTTAGGGGGCGCGAACACCGGGGAGCTGTTTTTT. The variable domain in full, with the rest retrieved from reference TRBV7-6 and TRBJ2-2, is GAGVSQSPRYKVTKRGQDVALRCDPISGHVSLYWYRQALGQGPEFLTYFNYEAQQDKSGLPNDRFSAERPEGSISTLTIQRTEQRDSAMYRCASSGLGGANTGELFFGEGSRLTVL.

This clone was detected only once. The chain recombines TRBV9 with TRBJ2-5; no firm D call. This CDR3 comprises 12 residues. Germline values: CDR1 SGDLS, CDR2 YYNGEE. The V end lost 0 bases, the J end lost 4 bases, and 4 bases lay between the germline ends. DNA for the CDR3: TGTGCCAGCAGCGTAGAGCGAGAGACCCAGTACTTC. The encoded protein is CASSVERETQYF.

The rearrangement uses TRBV6-1 and TRBJ2-3; TRBD2 aligns across 15 bases. The CDR3 is 17 amino acids. CDR1 and CDR2 from the germline V gene are MNHNS and SASEGT. The ends lost 4 bases at V and 4 bases at J; junction bases unmatched: 6. Written as DNA, the CDR3 is TGTGCCAGCAGTGGGTCCTGGACTAGCGGGGGGGCAGATACGCAGTATTTT. The encoded protein is CASSGSWTSGGADTQYF.

V usage is TRBV7-8 and J usage is TRBJ2-5; 7 nucleotides line up with TRBD1. CDR3 length: 14 amino acids. Losses at the gene ends were 5 bases for V and 2 bases for J; bases not matched to a gene: 5. CDR1 is SGHVS, CDR2 FQNEAQ, per germline. The CDR3 DNA is TGTGCCAGCAGCCCCGGGACAGTTCAAGAGACCCAGTACTTC. Translation: CASSPGTVQETQYF.

The V and J genes are TRBV7-2 and TRBJ2-5; no clear D gene. The ends were cut back, 5 bases at V and 4 bases at J, with 11 bases in the middle. The germline gives CDR1 SGHTA, CDR2 FQGNSA. CDR3 size: 13 residues. In DNA, the CDR3 is TGTGCCAGCAGCACTACCGTAGGAGAGACCCAGTACTTC. This sequence encodes CASSTTVGETQYF.